Sequencing of this TCR beta chain was carried out in a study of T-cell reconstitution after alpha-beta-depleted transplantation in children. TCRbeta library preparation incorporated unique molecular identifiers. TCRdb fed the PCR reads into MiXCR, producing one record per CDR3 protein. The sample yields 600,000 to 700,000 distinct CDR3 sequences, approximately 17% seen once. Trimming removed 5 bases from V and 0 bases from J; junction bases left unmatched: 10. The CDR3 loop spans 16 amino acids. The germline V gene has CDR1 SGHAT and CDR2 FQNNGV. The sequence was obtained from a human donor who donated a stem cell graft to a child with acute myeloid leukemia. Source: PBMCs from the stem cell graft donor, taken from the stem cell graft. This chain links TRBV11-2 with TRBJ2-7; 7 bases fit TRBD2. The CDR3 DNA is TGTGCCAGCAGCCTCGAGGGTAGCGGGTTCTCCTACGAGCAGTACTTC. As protein: CASSLEGSGFSYEQYF.